This T cell receptor (beta chain) was sequenced during a study of monozygotic twins with inflammatory bowel disease. The CDR3 contains 14 residues. Germline V gene sequence: CDR1 SEHNR, CDR2 FQNEAQ (reference sequence). Template switching incorporated UMIs with a 6-nucleotide sample barcode. With the 5' RACE reads reprocessed, TCRdb shows one record per CDR3 protein and no DNA. The sample data list 420,000 or so distinct CDR3 sequences. The sequenced sample was blood. This receptor was taken from a human donor with ulcerative colitis or Crohn's disease, or a healthy co-twin of an affected twin (not recorded which). The chain carries TRBV7-9 and TRBJ2-5; absent DNA, TCRdb's TRBD2 call cannot be checked. CDR3 in amino acids: CASSLPSGQETQYF.